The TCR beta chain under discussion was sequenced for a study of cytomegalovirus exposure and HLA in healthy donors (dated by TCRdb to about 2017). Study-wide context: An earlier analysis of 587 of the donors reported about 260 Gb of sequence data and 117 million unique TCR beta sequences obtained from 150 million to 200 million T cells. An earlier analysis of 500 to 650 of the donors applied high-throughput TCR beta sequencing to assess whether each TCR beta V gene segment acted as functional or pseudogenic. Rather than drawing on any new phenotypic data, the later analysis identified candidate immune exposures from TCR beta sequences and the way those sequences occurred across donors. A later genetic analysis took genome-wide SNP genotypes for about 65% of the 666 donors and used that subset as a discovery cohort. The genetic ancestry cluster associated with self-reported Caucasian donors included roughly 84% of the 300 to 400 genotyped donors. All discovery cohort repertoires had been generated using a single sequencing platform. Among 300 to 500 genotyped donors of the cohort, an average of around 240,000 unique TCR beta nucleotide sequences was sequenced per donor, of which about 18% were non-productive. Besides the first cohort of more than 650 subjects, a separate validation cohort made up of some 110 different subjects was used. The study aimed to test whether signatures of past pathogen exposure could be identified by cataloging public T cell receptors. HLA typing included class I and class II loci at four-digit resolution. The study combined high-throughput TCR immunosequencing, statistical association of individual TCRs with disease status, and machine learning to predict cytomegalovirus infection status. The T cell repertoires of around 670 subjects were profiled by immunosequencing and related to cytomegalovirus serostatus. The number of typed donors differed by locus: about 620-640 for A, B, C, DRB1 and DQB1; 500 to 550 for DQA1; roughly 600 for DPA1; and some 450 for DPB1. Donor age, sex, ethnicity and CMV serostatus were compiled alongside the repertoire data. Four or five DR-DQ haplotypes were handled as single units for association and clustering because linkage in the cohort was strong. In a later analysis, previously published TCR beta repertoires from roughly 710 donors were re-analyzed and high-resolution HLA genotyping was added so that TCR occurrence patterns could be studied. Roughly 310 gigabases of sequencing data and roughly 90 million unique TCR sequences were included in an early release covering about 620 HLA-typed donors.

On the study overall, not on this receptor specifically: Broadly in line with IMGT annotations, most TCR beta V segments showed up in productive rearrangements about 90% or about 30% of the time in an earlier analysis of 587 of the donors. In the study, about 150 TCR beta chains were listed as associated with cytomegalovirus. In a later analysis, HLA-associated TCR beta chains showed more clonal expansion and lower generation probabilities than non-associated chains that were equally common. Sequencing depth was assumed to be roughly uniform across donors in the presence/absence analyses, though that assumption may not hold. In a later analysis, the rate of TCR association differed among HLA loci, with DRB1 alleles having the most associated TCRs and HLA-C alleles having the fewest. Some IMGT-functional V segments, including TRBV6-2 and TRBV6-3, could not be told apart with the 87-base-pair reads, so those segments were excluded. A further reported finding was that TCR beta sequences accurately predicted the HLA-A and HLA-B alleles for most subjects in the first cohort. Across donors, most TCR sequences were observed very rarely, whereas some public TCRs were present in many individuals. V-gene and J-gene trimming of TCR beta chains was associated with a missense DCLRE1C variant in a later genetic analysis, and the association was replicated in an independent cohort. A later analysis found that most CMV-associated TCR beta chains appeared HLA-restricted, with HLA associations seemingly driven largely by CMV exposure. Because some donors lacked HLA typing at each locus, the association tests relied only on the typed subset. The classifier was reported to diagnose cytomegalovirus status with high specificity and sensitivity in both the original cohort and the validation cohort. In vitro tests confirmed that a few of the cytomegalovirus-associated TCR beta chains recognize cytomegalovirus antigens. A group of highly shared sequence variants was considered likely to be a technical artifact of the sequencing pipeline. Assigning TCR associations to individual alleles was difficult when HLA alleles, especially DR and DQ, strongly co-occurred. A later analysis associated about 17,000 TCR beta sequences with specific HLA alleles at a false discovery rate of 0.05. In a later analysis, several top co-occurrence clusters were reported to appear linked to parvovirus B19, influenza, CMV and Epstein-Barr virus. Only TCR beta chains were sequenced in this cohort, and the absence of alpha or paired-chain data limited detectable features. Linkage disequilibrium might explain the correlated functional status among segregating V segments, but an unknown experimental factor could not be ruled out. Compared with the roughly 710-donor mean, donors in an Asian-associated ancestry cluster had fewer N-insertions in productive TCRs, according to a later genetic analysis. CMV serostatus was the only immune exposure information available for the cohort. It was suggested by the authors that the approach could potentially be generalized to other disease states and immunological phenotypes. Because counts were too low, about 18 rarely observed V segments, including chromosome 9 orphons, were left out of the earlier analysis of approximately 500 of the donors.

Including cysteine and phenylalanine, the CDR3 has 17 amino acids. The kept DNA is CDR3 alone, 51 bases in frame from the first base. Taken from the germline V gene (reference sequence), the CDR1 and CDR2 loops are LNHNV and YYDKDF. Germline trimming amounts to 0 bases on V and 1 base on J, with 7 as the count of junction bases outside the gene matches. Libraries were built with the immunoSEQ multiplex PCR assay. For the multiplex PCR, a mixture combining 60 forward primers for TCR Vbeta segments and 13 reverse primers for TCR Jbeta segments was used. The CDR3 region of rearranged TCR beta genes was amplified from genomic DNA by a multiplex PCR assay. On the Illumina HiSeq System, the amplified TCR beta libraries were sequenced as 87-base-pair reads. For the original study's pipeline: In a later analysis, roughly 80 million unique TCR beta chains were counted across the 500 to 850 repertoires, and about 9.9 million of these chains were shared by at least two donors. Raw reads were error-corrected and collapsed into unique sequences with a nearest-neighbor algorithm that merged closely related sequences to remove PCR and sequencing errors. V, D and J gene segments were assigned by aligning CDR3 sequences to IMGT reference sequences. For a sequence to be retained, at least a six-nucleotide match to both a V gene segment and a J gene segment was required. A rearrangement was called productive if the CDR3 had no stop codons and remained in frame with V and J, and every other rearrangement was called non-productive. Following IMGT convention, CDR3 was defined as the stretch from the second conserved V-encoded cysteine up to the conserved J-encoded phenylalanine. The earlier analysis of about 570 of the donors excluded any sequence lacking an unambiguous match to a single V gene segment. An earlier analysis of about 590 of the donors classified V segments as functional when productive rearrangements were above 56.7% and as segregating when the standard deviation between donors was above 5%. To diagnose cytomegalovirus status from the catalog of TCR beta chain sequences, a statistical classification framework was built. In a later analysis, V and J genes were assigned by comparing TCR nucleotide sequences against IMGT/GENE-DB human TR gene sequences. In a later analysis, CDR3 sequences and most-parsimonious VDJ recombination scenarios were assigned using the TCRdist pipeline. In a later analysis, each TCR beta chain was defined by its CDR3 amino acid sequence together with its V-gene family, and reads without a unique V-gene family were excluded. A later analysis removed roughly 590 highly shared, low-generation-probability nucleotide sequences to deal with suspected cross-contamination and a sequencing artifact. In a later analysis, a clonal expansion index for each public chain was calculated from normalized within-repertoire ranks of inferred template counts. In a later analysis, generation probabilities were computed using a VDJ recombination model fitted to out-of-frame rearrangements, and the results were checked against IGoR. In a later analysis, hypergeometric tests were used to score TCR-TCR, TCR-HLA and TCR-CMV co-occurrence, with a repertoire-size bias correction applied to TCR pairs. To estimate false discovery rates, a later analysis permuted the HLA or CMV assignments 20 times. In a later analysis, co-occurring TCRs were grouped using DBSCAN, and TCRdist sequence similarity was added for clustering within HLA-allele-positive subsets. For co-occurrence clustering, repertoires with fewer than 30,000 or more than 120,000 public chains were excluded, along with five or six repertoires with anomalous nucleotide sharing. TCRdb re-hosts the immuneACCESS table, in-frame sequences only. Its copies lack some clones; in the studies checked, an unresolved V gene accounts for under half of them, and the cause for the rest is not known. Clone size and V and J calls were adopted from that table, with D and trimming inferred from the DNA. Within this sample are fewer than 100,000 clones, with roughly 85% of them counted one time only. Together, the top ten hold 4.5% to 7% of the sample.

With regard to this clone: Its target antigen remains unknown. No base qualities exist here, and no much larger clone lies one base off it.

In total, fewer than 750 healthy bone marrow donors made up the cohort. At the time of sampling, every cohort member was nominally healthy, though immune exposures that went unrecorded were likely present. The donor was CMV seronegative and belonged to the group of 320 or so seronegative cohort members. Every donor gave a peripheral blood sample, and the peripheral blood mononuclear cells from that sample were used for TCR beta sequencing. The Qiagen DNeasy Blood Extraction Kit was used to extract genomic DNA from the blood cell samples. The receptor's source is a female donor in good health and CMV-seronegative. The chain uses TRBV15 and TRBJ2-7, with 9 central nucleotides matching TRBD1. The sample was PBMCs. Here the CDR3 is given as CATSRDRGGQGSYEQYF. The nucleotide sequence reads TGTGCCACCAGCAGAGATAGGGGGGGACAGGGATCCTACGAGCAGTACTTC.